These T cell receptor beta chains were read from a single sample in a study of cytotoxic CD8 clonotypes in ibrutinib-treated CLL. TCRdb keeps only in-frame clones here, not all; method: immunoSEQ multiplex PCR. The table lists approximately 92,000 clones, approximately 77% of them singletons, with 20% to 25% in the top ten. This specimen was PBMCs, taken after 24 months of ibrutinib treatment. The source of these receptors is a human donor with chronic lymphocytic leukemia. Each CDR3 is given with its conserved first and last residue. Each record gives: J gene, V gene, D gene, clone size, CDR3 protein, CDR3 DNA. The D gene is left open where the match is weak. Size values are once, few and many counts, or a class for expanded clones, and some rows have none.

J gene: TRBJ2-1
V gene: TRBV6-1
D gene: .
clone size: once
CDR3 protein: CASSVGGEQFF
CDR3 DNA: TGTGCCAGCAGTGTGGGGGGTGAGCAGTTCTTC

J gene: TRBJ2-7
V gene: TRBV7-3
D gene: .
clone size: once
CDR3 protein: CASSLRSPGGRVGRGDEQYF
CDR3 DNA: TGTGCCAGCAGCTTAAGATCCCCCGGTGGAAGGGTCGGGCGTGGCGACGAGCAGTACTTC

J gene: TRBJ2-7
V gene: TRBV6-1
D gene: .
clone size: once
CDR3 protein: CASSRTEEQYF
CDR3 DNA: TGTGCCAGCAGTAGGACAGAGGAGCAGTACTTC

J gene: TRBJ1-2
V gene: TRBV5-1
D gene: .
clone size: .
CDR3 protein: CASSSDGSSGYTF
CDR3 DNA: TGCGCCAGCAGCTCGGACGGCTCTAGTGGCTACACCTTC

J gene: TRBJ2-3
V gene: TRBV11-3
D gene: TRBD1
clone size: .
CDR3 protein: CASSPGTGPNTDTQYF
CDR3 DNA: TGTGCCAGCAGTCCGGGGACAGGACCTAACACAGATACGCAGTATTTT

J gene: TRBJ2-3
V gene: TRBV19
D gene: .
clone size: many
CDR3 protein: CASSITGGGTDTQYF
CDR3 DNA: TGTGCCAGTAGTATCACGGGCGGCGGCACAGATACGCAGTATTTT

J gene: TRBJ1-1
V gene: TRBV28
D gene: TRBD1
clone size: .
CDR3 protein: CASRRLQTGEGEAFF
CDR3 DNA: TGTGCCAGCAGGAGATTACAGACAGGGGAAGGTGAAGCTTTCTTT

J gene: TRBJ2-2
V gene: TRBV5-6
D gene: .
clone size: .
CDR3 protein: CASSLKGVRTGELFF
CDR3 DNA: TGTGCCAGCAGCTTGAAAGGGGTTCGGACCGGGGAGCTGTTTTTT

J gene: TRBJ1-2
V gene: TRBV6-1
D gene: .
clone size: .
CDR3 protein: CASMRDGANYGYTF
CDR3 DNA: TGTGCCAGCATGCGGGACGGAGCTAACTATGGCTACACCTTC

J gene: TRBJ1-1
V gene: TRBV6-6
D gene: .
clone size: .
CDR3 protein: CATRGQENTEAFF
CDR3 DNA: TGTGCCACCAGGGGCCAGGAGAACACTGAAGCTTTCTTT

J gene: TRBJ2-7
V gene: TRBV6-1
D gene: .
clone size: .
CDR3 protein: CASSEFIGATNYEQYF
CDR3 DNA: TGTGCCAGCAGTGAATTCATCGGCGCGACAAACTACGAGCAGTACTTC

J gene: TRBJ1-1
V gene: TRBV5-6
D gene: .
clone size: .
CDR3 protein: CASSLIAGSTEAFF
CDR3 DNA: TGTGCCAGCAGCTTGATTGCAGGGAGCACTGAAGCTTTCTTT

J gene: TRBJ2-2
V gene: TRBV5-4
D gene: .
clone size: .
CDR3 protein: CASSLDGLPGELFF
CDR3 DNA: TGTGCCAGCAGCTTGGACGGGCTACCCGGGGAGCTGTTTTTT

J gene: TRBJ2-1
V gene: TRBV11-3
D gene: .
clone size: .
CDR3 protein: CASSLEGPQSSYNEQFF
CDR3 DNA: TGTGCCAGCAGCTTAGAAGGACCTCAAAGCTCCTACAATGAGCAGTTCTTC

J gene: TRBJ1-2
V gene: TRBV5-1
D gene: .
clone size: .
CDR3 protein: CASSLSVVYGYTF
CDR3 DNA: TGCGCCAGCAGCTTATCGGTGGTCTATGGCTACACCTTC

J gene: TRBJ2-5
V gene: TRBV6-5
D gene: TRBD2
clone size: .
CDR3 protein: CASSLGTSGRRETQYF
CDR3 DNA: TGTGCCAGCAGTTTGGGGACTAGCGGGAGAAGGGAGACCCAGTACTTC

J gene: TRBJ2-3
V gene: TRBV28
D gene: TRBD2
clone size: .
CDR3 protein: CASSFAGGPDTQYF
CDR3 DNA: TGTGCCAGCAGTTTTGCGGGAGGGCCAGATACGCAGTATTTT

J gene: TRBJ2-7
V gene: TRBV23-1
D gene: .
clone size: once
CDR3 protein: CASSQSGGLEQYF
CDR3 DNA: TGCGCCAGCAGTCAATCCGGAGGGCTCGAGCAGTACTTC

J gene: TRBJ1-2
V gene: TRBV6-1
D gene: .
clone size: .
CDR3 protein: CASRRIDRNYGYTF
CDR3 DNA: TGTGCCAGCAGGAGGATTGACAGGAACTATGGCTACACCTTC

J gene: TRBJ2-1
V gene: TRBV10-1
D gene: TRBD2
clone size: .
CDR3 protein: CASSSSGSNEQFF
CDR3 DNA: TGCGCCAGCAGTTCTAGCGGGAGTAATGAGCAGTTCTTC

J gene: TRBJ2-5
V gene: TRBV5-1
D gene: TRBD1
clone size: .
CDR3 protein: CASSLAGQGQETQYF
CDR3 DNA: TGCGCCAGCAGCTTGGCGGGACAGGGACAAGAGACCCAGTACTTC

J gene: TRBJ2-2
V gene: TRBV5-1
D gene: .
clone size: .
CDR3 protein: CASSRTGENTGELFF
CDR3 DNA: TGCGCCAGCAGCCGAACGGGTGAGAACACCGGGGAGCTGTTTTTT

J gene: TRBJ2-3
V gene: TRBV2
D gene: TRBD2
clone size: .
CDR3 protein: CASSVLTLATSTDTQYF
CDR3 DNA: TGTGCCAGCAGTGTGCTAACACTAGCGACTAGCACAGATACGCAGTATTTT

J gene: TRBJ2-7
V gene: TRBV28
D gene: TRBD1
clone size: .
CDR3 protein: CASSFTGTGNYEQYF
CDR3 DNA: TGTGCCAGCAGTTTTACCGGGACAGGGAACTACGAGCAGTACTTC

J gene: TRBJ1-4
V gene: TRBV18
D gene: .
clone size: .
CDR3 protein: CASSRGKIEKLFF
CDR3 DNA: TGTGCCAGCTCGAGGGGGAAGATTGAAAAACTGTTTTTT

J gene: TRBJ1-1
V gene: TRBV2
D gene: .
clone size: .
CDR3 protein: CASSVGQNTEAFF
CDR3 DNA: TGTGCCAGCAGTGTTGGCCAAAACACTGAAGCTTTCTTT

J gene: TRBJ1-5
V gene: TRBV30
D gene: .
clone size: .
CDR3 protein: CAWSVSVGQPQHF
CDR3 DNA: TGTGCCTGGAGTGTATCGGTAGGCCAGCCCCAGCATTTT

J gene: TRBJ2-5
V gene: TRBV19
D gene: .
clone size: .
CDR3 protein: CASSIANSQETQYF
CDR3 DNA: TGTGCCAGTAGTATAGCTAACAGCCAAGAGACCCAGTACTTC

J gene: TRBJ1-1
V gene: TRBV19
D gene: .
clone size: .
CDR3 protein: CASSIEGGRAFF
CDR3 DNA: TGTGCCAGTAGTATAGAAGGGGGGCGAGCTTTCTTT

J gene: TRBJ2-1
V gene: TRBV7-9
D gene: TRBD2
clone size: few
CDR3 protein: CASSSGLVGYNEQFF
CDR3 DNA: TGTGCCAGCAGCTCCGGACTAGTGGGCTACAATGAGCAGTTCTTC

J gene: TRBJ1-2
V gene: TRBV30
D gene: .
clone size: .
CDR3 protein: CAWSGGYPGYTF
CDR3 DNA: TGTGCCTGGAGCGGGGGATACCCTGGCTACACCTTC

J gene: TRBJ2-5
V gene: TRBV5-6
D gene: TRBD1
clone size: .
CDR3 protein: CASSFQQGGETQYF
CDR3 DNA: TGTGCCAGCAGCTTTCAACAGGGGGGTGAGACCCAGTACTTC

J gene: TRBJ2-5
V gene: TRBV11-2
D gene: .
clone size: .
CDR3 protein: CASSLPLGGGETQYF
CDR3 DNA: TGTGCCAGCAGCTTACCGCTTGGGGGAGGAGAGACCCAGTACTTC

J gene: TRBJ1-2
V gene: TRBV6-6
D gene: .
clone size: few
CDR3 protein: CASSYSSSAGGYTF
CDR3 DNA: TGTGCCAGCAGTTACTCGTCGTCCGCTGGGGGCTACACCTTC

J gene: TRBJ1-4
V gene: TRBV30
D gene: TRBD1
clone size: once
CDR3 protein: CAWKTGAANEKLFF
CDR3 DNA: TGTGCCTGGAAGACAGGGGCTGCTAATGAAAAACTGTTTTTT